This T cell receptor (beta chain) was recorded in a study of shared clonotypes between healthy human individuals. Study-level findings and limits: Apart from blood, nothing was sampled; tissue repertoires likely differ.

CD45RO-negative CD8 cells positively selected for CCR7 made up the naive population, which excluded terminally differentiated effector memory CD45RA+ cells. Here immunoSEQ multiplex PCR was the method, and the copy in TCRdb shows in-frame clones only, minus some. The table records around 1,900,000 clones, around 93% of them present only once. This CDR3 has 13 amino acids. Deletions cut 8 bases from V and 3 bases from J, with 12 bases between. Germline loops: CDR1 MNHEY, CDR2 SVGAGI. As to this clone: Its target is not known.

This chain links TRBV6-5 with TRBJ2-3; D ambiguous. Sequences were obtained from naive CD8+ T cells from PBMCs. The receptor was isolated from a man between 18 and 29 years old in good health. Some clones in this sample may be carry-over from other donors' samples. The CDR3 sequence: CASGSASTDTQYF. CDR3 DNA sequence: TGTGCCAGCGGATCAGCCTCAACAGATACGCAGTATTTT.